In its sample, the clone carrying this TCR beta chain was seen many times. TCR beta libraries were built with iRepertoire HTBI primers and Arm-PCR of CDR3 regions. TCRdb reprocessed the multiplex PCR reads via MiXCR and lists one record per CDR3 protein. The sample lists a few hundred thousand distinct CDR3 sequences; 12% were seen once. These data are taken from a study of regulatory T cells in long-lasting Graves disease. As to time point: newly diagnosed GD, antithyroid drugs for less than 3 months. PBMC-extracted RNA yielded the TCR library. CDR3 length equals 15 residues. V gave up 8 bases and J gave up 0 bases, with 16 bases separating them. These sequences were also reported in another study, on T cells in Graves' hyperthyroidism and ophthalmopathy. As that study records: Patients aged 18 to 65 had newly diagnosed hyperthyroidism that had lasted under 2 months.

J is TRBJ1-1 and V is TRBV12-3 or TRBV12-4; D uncertain. The TCR was taken from a woman aged 18-30 years with Graves disease. The sequences come from peripheral blood mononuclear cells (PBMCs), collected at new diagnosis, from a patient treated with antithyroid drugs. CDR3 residues: CASGPLTELNTEAFF. For the CDR3, the DNA is TGTGCCAGCGGTCCGCTGACTGAGTTGAACACTGAAGCTTTCTTT.